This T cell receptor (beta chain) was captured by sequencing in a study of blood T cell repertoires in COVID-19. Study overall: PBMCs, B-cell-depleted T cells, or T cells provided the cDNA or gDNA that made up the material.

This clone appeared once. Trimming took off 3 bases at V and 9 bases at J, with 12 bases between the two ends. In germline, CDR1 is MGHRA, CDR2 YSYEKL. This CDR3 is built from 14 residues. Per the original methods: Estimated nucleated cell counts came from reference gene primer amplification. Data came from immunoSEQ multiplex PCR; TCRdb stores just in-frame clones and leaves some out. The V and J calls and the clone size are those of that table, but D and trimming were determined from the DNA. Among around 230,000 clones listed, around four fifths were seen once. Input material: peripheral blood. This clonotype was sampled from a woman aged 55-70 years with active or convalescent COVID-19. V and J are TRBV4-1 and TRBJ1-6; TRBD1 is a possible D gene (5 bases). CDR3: CASSQGGGGSPLHF. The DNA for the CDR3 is TGCGCCAGCAGCCAGGGCGGGGGGGGTTCACCCCTCCACTTT.